This T cell receptor (beta chain) appears in the sequencing data of a study of blood T cell repertoires in COVID-19. Study-level information: Acute and convalescent COVID-19 specimens originated in the United States, Italy and Spain.

Original handling: Cell counts per sample came from amplifying reference gene primers. Using immunoSEQ multiplex PCR, the repertoire was profiled, and TCRdb retains in-frame clones only, with some absent. V and J calls and clone size follow that table, whereas D and trimming were derived from the DNA. The table has 250,000 to 300,000 clones, roughly 90% seen once. Germline assignment: CDR1 SGDLS and CDR2 YYNGEE. CDR3 size: 15 residues. V was pared by 0 bases and J by 2 bases, with 12 bases between. The origin of this receptor is a woman aged 40 to 55 with acute COVID-19. This rearrangement joins TRBV9 to TRBJ2-7; possible D gene TRBD2, 6 bases. Sequenced: PBMCs or T cells enriched from blood (not recorded which). CDR3 DNA: TGTGCCAGCAGCGTAGAGGGAGGATCCACCTACGAGCAGTACTTC. This sequence encodes CASSVEGGSTYEQYF. The full variable domain, rest sourced from reference TRBV9 and TRBJ2-7, is DSGVTQTPKHLITATGQRVTLRCSPRSGDLSVYWYQQSLDQGLQFLIQYYNGEERAKGNILERFSAQQFPDLHSELNLSSLELGDSALYFCASSVEGGSTYEQYFGPGTRLTVT.